This T cell receptor (beta chain) was sequenced for a study of T cell responses to AZD1222 COVID-19 vaccine. Study-wide background: Timing groups of about 4 and about 12 weeks for second doses were pooled.

Clones were sequenced by immunoSEQ multiplex PCR, and TCRdb holds only the in-frame ones, with some missing. Of around 100,000 clones listed, around 90% are singletons. The CDR3 runs 13 residues. Per the germline V gene, CDR1 is SGHNT and CDR2 is YENEEA. V lost 3 bases and J 4 bases, leaving 9 bases between the germline ends. Study-level points and caveats: Only after the peak T cell response were repertoires sampled. Just 5 to 7 AZD1222 recipients tested seropositive at baseline.

Notes on this clone: The antigen remains unidentified.

This chain joins TRBV11-3 and TRBJ1-2; D not certain. The clonotype originates from an adult in good health. Sequencing was performed on peripheral blood, taken on day 0 of AZD1222 vaccination. CDR3 sequence (DNA): TGTGCCAGCAGCTTCCCGGAGCTCTATGGCTACACCTTC. Its translation: CASSFPELYGYTF.